This T cell receptor (beta chain) originates from a study of identical twins (dated by TCRdb to about 2016). About the study as a whole: To test whether fetal clonotypes persist, this study deep-sequenced TCR alpha and beta repertoires from monozygotic twins, from unrelated adults of various ages, and from cord blood. Replicate twin experiments were performed at different times using different library preparation protocols to rule out contamination.

Every donor in the study was a healthy Caucasian. Three pairs of female monozygotic twins, all aged 18 to 29 years, were included in the twin cohort. Positive isolation kits from Invitrogen were used to isolate CD4+ and CD8+ T cell populations. This clonotype showed up many times. The target of this receptor is not known. No much larger clone exists at a distance of one base, and base qualities are not known. Library construction relied on 5' RACE. Sequencer: Illumina HiSeq 2000. Template switching introduced a universal primer binding site; the final cDNA contained a unique molecular identifier, enabling accurate counting of TCR cDNA molecules. Specific primers in the conserved constant-segment region were used to synthesize first-strand cDNA for TCR alpha and beta chains. To control for contamination, every cDNA library was double barcoded, receiving both a SMART-Mk sample barcode and Illumina barcodes. TruSeq adapter sequences and Illumina sample barcodes were added in two successive PCR steps. The TCR alpha and beta cDNA libraries were sequenced on the Illumina HiSeq platform using custom primers. The authors processed their data as follows. MiGEC was used to process raw reads and extract unique molecular identifiers, and MiXCR was used to find CDR3 positions. Recombination models were inferred per individual with the repgenHMM and IGoR tools using an EM algorithm. Shared clonotypes were analyzed with the tcR package in R, and sharing was normalized by the product of cloneset sizes. To study raw recombination free of thymic and clonal selection effects, out-of-frame nonproductive sequences were analyzed. In TCRdb, the public reads were trimmed at Q25 with fastp and aligned with MiXCR, with productive beta chains retained. One record per CDR3 amino acid sequence lists the most common genes and DNA. Here the V and J calls rest on TCRdb's processing, not on the authors' analysis. The sample has about 530,000 distinct CDR3 sequences on record, roughly 15% of them singletons. The top ten hold roughly 0.4% of the sample.

Findings and caveats that apply to the study as a whole: Fewer insertions were carried by abundant cord blood beta clonotypes; a weaker similar trend was observed in young adult naive repertoires, while no such trend was observed in memory repertoires. In monozygotic twins, out-of-frame TCR alpha sharing was systematically underestimated by recombination models, although the models agreed with sharing between unrelated individuals. Compared with coincidental sharing between unrelated individuals, an excess of low generation-probability sequences was observed among out-of-frame TCR alpha sequences shared between twins. Because the same donors could not be followed over many years, the conclusions relied on cross-sectional statistical analysis. A weaker excess of twin sharing was found in beta out-of-frame sequences because the signal-to-noise ratio was lowered by fewer shared sequences. Zero-insertion analyses could be partly confounded by invariant T cells such as MAIT and iNKT, though diverse VJ usage argued against such confounding for most clonotypes.

V is cut back by 6 bases and J by 3 bases, with 6 bases in the junction unmatched. Taken from cysteine to phenylalanine, the CDR3 has 15 residues. The only DNA kept is the CDR3, 45 bases in frame from the first base. These records were also assigned to another study, of yellow fever vaccine responses in identical twins. From that second study: According to the authors, the vaccine-induced T cell response in identical twins seemed to be partly convergent and partly specific to each individual. Focusing on identical twins, the study followed the T cell clones that responded to the vaccine, and did so with precision.

This receptor was identified in a woman under 30 in good health. Recombination joined TRBV12-3 or TRBV12-4 with TRBJ2-3; the junction holds 10 bases that match TRBD2. Source material: CD4+ T cells sorted from blood. For the CDR3, the sequence is CASSQRTSGTDTQYF. The sequenced DNA: TGTGCCAGCAGCCAGAGGACTAGCGGAACAGATACGCAGTATTTT.